The rows below give T cell receptor beta chains drawn from one sample of a study of blood T cell repertoires in COVID-19. Clones were read by immunoSEQ multiplex PCR, and TCRdb kept only the in-frame ones, dropping some. The sample consists of about 400,000 clones, 70% to 90% of them appearing once. The material sequenced was peripheral blood. These TCRs come from a man in his forties with acute or convalescent COVID-19. Both conserved end residues are part of each CDR3. The D gene is left open where the match is weak. Part of the rows lack a size; the others show once, few, many or a class for expanded clones.

TRBJ2-7 . TRBV5-6 . TGTGCCAGCAGCTGGACGACAGGGCGGGGCGAGCAGTACTTC CASSWTTGRGEQYF
TRBJ2-5 . TRBV6-5 . TGTGCCAGCAGTAGGAGCCTGGAGACCCAGTACTTC CASSRSLETQYF
TRBJ2-5 . TRBV11-1 TRBD2 TGTGCCAGCAGCTTAGAGGTAGCGGGACAAGAGACCCAGTACTTC CASSLEVAGQETQYF
TRBJ2-2 . TRBV2 . TGTGCCAGCAGTGTGCACCGGACATTGAAGAACACCGGGGAGCTGTTTTTT CASSVHRTLKNTGELFF
TRBJ2-1 . TRBV4-3 TRBD2 TGCGCCAGCAGCCCCGGCGGGGCTAGCGGGGGTTGGGGGGATGAGCAGTTCTTC CASSPGGASGGWGDEQFF
TRBJ1-1 . TRBV19 . TGTGCCAGTAGCCCGTCATGGGAGGCTGAAGCTTTCTTT CASSPSWEAEAFF
TRBJ1-6 . TRBV7-2 . TGTGCCAGCAGCTTAGCGGGGCGGGGAACTAATTCACCCCTCCACTTT CASSLAGRGTNSPLHF
TRBJ1-6 . TRBV28 TRBD1 TGTGCCAGCGGGGGGACAGGAGGATCACCCCTCCACTTT CASGGTGGSPLHF
TRBJ1-5 . TRBV19 TRBD1 TGTGCCAGTACCGCGACAGGGGATTACGGCAATCAGCCCCAGCATTTT CASTATGDYGNQPQHF
TRBJ2-7 . TRBV7-2 . TGTGCCAGCAGCTTTATCGGCAGGGTCTACGAGCAGTACTTC CASSFIGRVYEQYF
TRBJ2-7 . TRBV6-5 TRBD1 TGTGCCAGCAGTTACTCTAGGACAGGGTTCTACGAGCAGTACTTC CASSYSRTGFYEQYF
TRBJ2-1 . TRBV7-9 . TGTGCCAGCAACGGCCCGAACGGAGCGAGCTCCTACAATGAGCAGTTCTTC CASNGPNGASSYNEQFF
TRBJ2-7 once TRBV4-3 TRBD1 TGCGCCAGCAGCCAAGATCGGACAGGGGCCTACGAGCAGTACTTC CASSQDRTGAYEQYF
TRBJ2-5 . TRBV19 . TGTGCCAGTAGTACACCCCAGGGTAGGGGGGAGACCCAGTACTTC CASSTPQGRGETQYF
TRBJ1-2 . TRBV27 . TGTGCCAGCAGTTGGTCCTGGCGTGCTTCGGGTAACTATGGCTACACCTTC CASSWSWRASGNYGYTF
TRBJ2-1 . TRBV9 . TGTGCCAGCAGCGTGGCCCGTGGCAATGAGCAGTTCTTC CASSVARGNEQFF
TRBJ2-5 . TRBV27 TRBD2 TGTGCCAGCAGGGGTAGGACTAGCGGGAGTGAGACCCAGTACTTC CASRGRTSGSETQYF
TRBJ1-2 . TRBV3-1/TRBV3-2 . TGTGCCAGCAGCCAAGGGGATATCGGGACTTTAAGGTTCTTC CASSQGDIGTLRFF
TRBJ1-4 . TRBV24-1 . TGTGCCACCAGTGACCCTCGGGGGGCGCATGAAAAACTGTTTTTT CATSDPRGAHEKLFF
TRBJ1-1 . TRBV3-1/TRBV3-2 . TGTGCCAGCAGCCACCTGGAGGCGAACACTGAAGCTTTCTTT CASSHLEANTEAFF
TRBJ2-7 once TRBV6-1 . TGTGCCAGCAGTGAACTTGTAGGGGACGAGCAGTACTTC CASSELVGDEQYF
TRBJ2-1 . TRBV19 TRBD1 TGTGCCAGTAGCGGTACGGGACAGGGGATTGGTGAGCAGTTCTTC CASSGTGQGIGEQFF
TRBJ2-7 . TRBV11-1 . TGTGCCAGCAGCTTAGGATCGGGAGACACCTACGAGCAGTACTTC CASSLGSGDTYEQYF
TRBJ1-2 . TRBV10-3 . TGTGCCATCAGTGAGTCGATGGGGAGGCAGGGAGTGGACTATGGCTACACCTTC CAISESMGRQGVDYGYTF
TRBJ1-3 . TRBV7-2 . TGTGCCAGCAGCTTAGTCTTGGCAGGGGCGGCAAACACCATATATTTT CASSLVLAGAANTIYF
TRBJ2-7 . TRBV27 . TGTGCCAGCAGTTTAGGATCGACATTTGGGGCATACGAGCAGTACTTC CASSLGSTFGAYEQYF
TRBJ2-2 . TRBV2 . TGTGCCAGCAGTGCGGCGGTGAACACCGGGGAGCTGTTTTTT CASSAAVNTGELFF
TRBJ1-4 . TRBV30 TRBD1 TGTGCCTGGAGTTCGGGCGGACAGGGAGGAGAAAAACTGTTTTTT CAWSSGGQGGEKLFF
TRBJ2-7 . TRBV5-1 . TGCGCCAGCAGCGTGGCGGACAGTCTTTACGAGCAGTACTTC CASSVADSLYEQYF
TRBJ1-6 . TRBV21-1 . TGTGCCAGCAGCATCGGACAGCACTCCTATAATTCACCCCTCCACTTT CASSIGQHSYNSPLHF
TRBJ1-1 . TRBV27 . TGTGCCAGCAGTTTATCGCCCGGCGGAAGGTCCACTGAAGCTTTCTTT CASSLSPGGRSTEAFF
TRBJ2-7 . TRBV7-9 TRBD1 TGTGCCAGCAGCTGGGATAGACGACAGGGGGTTAGCTCCTACGAGCAGTACTTC CASSWDRRQGVSSYEQYF
TRBJ2-3 . TRBV15 TRBD1 TGTGCCACCAGCAGACGGACAGGGGTGTTGGATACGCAGTATTTT CATSRRTGVLDTQYF
TRBJ1-6 . TRBV13 TRBD1 TGTGCCAGCAGCAACATACGAGACAGGGGGCGCCTTAATTCACCCCTCCACTTT CASSNIRDRGRLNSPLHF
TRBJ2-7 . TRBV5-1 . TGCGCCAGCAGCCTCGCCCCGGGAGTGGGGGAGCAGTACTTC CASSLAPGVGEQYF
TRBJ1-3 . TRBV6-5 . TGTGCCAGCAGTTACAGTAGCTCTGGAAACACCATATATTTT CASSYSSSGNTIYF
TRBJ1-2 . TRBV28 TRBD1 TGTGCCAGCAGTTGGGGGACAGGGGCGTATGGCTACACCTTC CASSWGTGAYGYTF
TRBJ2-1 . TRBV10-3 . TGTGCCATCAGTGAGTCAAGGAAGGGGGAGAACAATGAGCAGTTCTTC CAISESRKGENNEQFF
TRBJ1-1 . TRBV6-5 TRBD1 TGTGCCAGCACCTTGGGACAGGGCACTGAAGCTTTCTTT CASTLGQGTEAFF
TRBJ1-6 . TRBV6-6 TRBD1 TGTGCCAGCATTCGACCGGGACAGAGCTCCTATAATTCACCCCTCCACTTT CASIRPGQSSYNSPLHF
TRBJ2-1 . TRBV24-1 TRBD2 TGTGCCACCAGTGATTCCAGCGGGAGGGCCGGGTCCTACAATGAGCAGTTCTTC CATSDSSGRAGSYNEQFF
TRBJ1-2 . TRBV29-1 . TGCAGCGTTGTAAATAGTGCAGGGGCTGAGTATGGCTACACCTTC CSVVNSAGAEYGYTF
TRBJ2-3 . TRBV7-2 TRBD2 TGTGCCAGCAGCTCAGCTAGCGGGGCCACAGATACGCAGTATTTT CASSSASGATDTQYF
TRBJ2-3 once TRBV6-5 TRBD2 TGTGCCAGCGTAACCCTAGCGGGTTGGTCAGATACGCAGTATTTT CASVTLAGWSDTQYF
TRBJ2-3 . TRBV11-2 . TGTGCCAGCAGCTTAGTGGGTTCCAGCGGTGGGGATACGCAGTATTTT CASSLVGSSGGDTQYF